The table lists the clone carrying this T cell receptor beta chain with a few counts. At one end the junction does not follow the germline gene, possibly because of a read error. This sample was taken from a study of beta chain features in type 1 diabetes. Every isolated RNA sample was fully reverse transcribed, so sequencing captured expressed TCRB transcripts. Assay used: immunoSEQ multiplex PCR; TCRdb lists only in-frame clones, some missing. The repertoire includes 330,000 or so clones, about 20% of them detected once, and approximately 0.041% sits in the top ten. Looked up from germline, CDR1 is SGHRS and CDR2 is YFSETQ. The CDR3 spans 13 residues.

The sample consisted of naive CD4+ T cells from blood. This TCR derives from a woman younger than 30 in good health. The rearrangement links TRBV5-1 to TRBJ2-1; 11 nucleotides agree with TRBD1. CDR3 in amino acids: CASSLGTGGENLF. The CDR3 nucleotides are TGCGCCAGCAGCCTAGGGACAGGGGGGGAAAACCTCTTC.